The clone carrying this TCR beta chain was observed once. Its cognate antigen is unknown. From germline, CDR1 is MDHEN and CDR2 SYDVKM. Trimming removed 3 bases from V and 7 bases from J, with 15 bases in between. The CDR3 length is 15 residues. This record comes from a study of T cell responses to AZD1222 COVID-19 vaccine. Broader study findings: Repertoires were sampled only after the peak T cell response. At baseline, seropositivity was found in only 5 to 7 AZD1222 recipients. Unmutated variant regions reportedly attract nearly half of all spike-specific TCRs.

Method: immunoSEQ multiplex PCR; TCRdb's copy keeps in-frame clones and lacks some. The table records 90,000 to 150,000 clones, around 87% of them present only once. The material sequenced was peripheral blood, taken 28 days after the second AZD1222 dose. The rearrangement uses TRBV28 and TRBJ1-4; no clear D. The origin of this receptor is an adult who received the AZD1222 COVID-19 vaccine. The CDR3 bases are TGTGCCAGCAGTTTGGCAGGAGATATGGTTGAAAAACTGTTTTTT. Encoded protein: CASSLAGDMVEKLFF.